The next 5 T cell receptor beta chains were all read from a single sample in a study of blood T cell repertoires in COVID-19. Sequencing used immunoSEQ multiplex PCR; TCRdb keeps in-frame clones, though not all of them. This repertoire shows more than 150,000 clones, about 85% found once; its top ten account for about 2.1%. Sequencing was carried out using peripheral blood. The receptors shown here come from a man aged 65 to 85 with active or convalescent COVID-19.

The J gene is TRBJ1-5, the V gene TRBV11-2; D perhaps matches TRBD1 (6 bases). V was clipped by 5 bases and J by 9 bases, with 14 bases between them. The length of the CDR3 is 13 residues. The germline gives CDR1 SGHAT, CDR2 FQNNGV. DNA of the CDR3: TGTGCCAGCAGCCGTGACAGGCTCTTGCCCCAGCATTTT. It encodes CASSRDRLLPQHF.

The count of this clone is one. The chain carries TRBV5-5 and TRBJ1-6; no clear D gene. CDR1 is SGHKS, CDR2 YYEKEE, per germline (reference sequence). The CDR3 covers 15 residues. Trimming stripped 0 bases from V and 2 bases from J, with 6 bases between. CDR3: CASSLETAYNSPLHF. In nucleotides, the CDR3 is TGTGCCAGCAGCTTGGAAACGGCCTATAATTCACCCCTCCACTTT.

CDR3 coding DNA: TGCGCCAGCAGCCAGGCCATGAACACTGAAGCTTTCTTT. It codes for CASSQAMNTEAFF. The gene calls are TRBV4-3 and TRBJ1-1; D is unresolved. This CDR3 is built from 13 residues. The germline gives CDR1 LGHNA, CDR2 YSLEER. The V gene lost 3 bases and the J gene lost 0 bases, with 5 bases spanning the gap.

The gene calls are TRBV3-1 (or the pseudogene TRBV3-2) and TRBJ1-4; 7 bases are shared with TRBD1. Germline trimming cut 4 bases from V and 3 bases from J; bases unmatched to any gene: 8. CDR1 and CDR2 (germline): LGHDT, YNNKEL (reference sequence). The CDR3 is made up of 16 amino acids. CDR3 coding DNA: TGTGCCAGCAGCCCTCTCAAGGGACAGCCTAATGAAAAACTGTTTTTT. Protein product: CASSPLKGQPNEKLFF.

This clone showed up many times. The chain links TRBV30 to TRBJ2-2, with 8 bases matching TRBD2. The CDR3 totals 16 residues. The V gene end was trimmed by 2 bases and the J gene end by 4 bases; junction bases not matched to a gene: 9. The germline V gene encodes CDR1 GTSNPN and CDR2 SVGIG (reference sequence). CDR3 coding DNA: TGTGCCTGGAGTATCCTGGGTAGCGGGGTCACCGGGGAGCTGTTTTTT. Its protein is CAWSILGSGVTGELFF.